Following are 17 T cell receptor beta chains from one sample sequenced in a study of blood T cell repertoires in COVID-19. The method was immunoSEQ multiplex PCR; TCRdb's version includes in-frame clones alone and lacks a portion of them. Here the sample spans around 250,000 clones, roughly 80% being singletons. Sequences were obtained from peripheral blood. The receptors were gathered from a woman aged 18-29 years with acute or convalescent COVID-19.

The V gene is TRBV5-1, the J gene TRBJ2-5; 8 bases line up with TRBD1. The CDR3 consists of 14 residues. Germline trimming cut 4 bases from V and 5 bases from J; bases unmatched to any gene: 7. Germline V lookup: CDR1 SGHRS, CDR2 YFSETQ. CDR3 sequence reads: CASSRLGTGETQYF. Here the CDR3 DNA reads TGCGCCAGCAGCCGCCTCGGGACAGGCGAGACCCAGTACTTC.

The chain recombines TRBV21-1 with TRBJ2-1; no DNA check was done on the table's D call, TRBD2. TRBV21-1 is a pseudogene segment. The CDR3 extends over 18 amino acids. In DNA form, the CDR3 reads TGTGCCAGCAGCCAGGGACTACTCAGAAAGGGGTCCTACAATGAGCAGTTCTTC. Translation: CASSQGLLRKGSYNEQFF.

The rearrangement joins TRBV7-9 to TRBJ2-1, with 12 bases lining up with TRBD2. Germline V gene sequence: CDR1 SEHNR, CDR2 FQNEAQ (reference sequence). Germline trimming cut 2 bases from V and 4 bases from J; bases unmatched to any gene: 9. This CDR3 comprises 18 residues. The CDR3 spells CASSLPILGLAGYNEQFF. DNA for the CDR3: TGTGCCAGCAGCTTACCTATTCTAGGACTAGCGGGGTACAATGAGCAGTTCTTC.

A word on this clone: An end of the junction differs from the germline gene, which may be a read error. V and J are TRBV3-1 (or the pseudogene TRBV3-2) and TRBJ2-5; 9 bases match TRBD2. CDR3 length equals 13 residues. CDR1 is LGHDT and CDR2 is YNNKEL in the germline V gene (reference sequence). In nucleotides, the CDR3 is TGTGCCAGCAGGAATTCTTACCTAGCGGGATGGGACTTC. Amino acids: CASRNSYLAGWDF.

This clone showed up just once. The chain combines TRBV4-3 with TRBJ1-5; D remains ambiguous. CDR1 LGHNA and CDR2 YSLEER come from the germline V gene. This CDR3 is built from 14 residues. With 3 bases removed from V and 3 bases from J, the gap between germline ends came to 9 bases. The CDR3 region has the DNA TGCGCCAGCAGCCAGGACTCTTTCAATCAGCCCCAGCATTTT. Translation: CASSQDSFNQPQHF.

The chain recombines TRBV4-1 with TRBJ1-1; 8 bases agree with TRBD1. The ends lost 0 bases at V and 7 bases at J; junction bases unmatched: 7. From germline, CDR1 is MGHRA and CDR2 YSYEKL. The CDR3 runs to 15 residues. The CDR3 reads CASSQEDRGRLEAFF. The CDR3 DNA is TGCGCCAGCAGCCAAGAAGACAGGGGCCGCCTTGAAGCTTTCTTT.

The rearrangement links TRBV6-6 to TRBJ1-2; 11 bases fit TRBD1. V shed 5 bases, J shed 4 bases, and the junction held 12 bases outside the gene matches. This CDR3 spans 17 amino acids. Germline CDR1 and CDR2: MNHNY and SVGAGI (reference sequence). The CDR3 region is CASSPTQGQGGRYGYTF. CDR3 bases: TGTGCCAGCAGTCCAACCCAGGGACAGGGGGGGCGCTATGGCTACACCTTC.

The CDR3 nucleotides read TGTGCCAGCAGCCACACCTACGAGCAGTACTTC. Translated: CASSHTYEQYF. The rearrangement joins TRBV7-9 to TRBJ2-7; D gene ambiguous. The CDR3 extends over 11 amino acids. Germline loops: CDR1 SEHNR, CDR2 FQNEAQ (reference sequence). Deletions cut 5 bases from V and 2 bases from J, with 4 bases between.

This rearrangement joins TRBV14 to TRBJ2-3; 10 positions match TRBD2. CDR3 length equals 16 residues. With V trimmed by 0 bases and J by 4 bases, 4 bases remained unmatched. The germline gives CDR1 SGHDN, CDR2 FVKESK. The CDR3 is CASSQEGLARADTQYF. The CDR3 nucleotides are TGTGCCAGCAGCCAAGAGGGACTAGCGAGGGCAGATACGCAGTATTTT.

The J gene is TRBJ2-6, the V gene TRBV7-8; TRBD1 agrees at 8 bases. The V segment lost 5 bases and the J segment 0 bases; nucleotides outside the gene matches: 12. CDR1 and CDR2 from the germline V gene are SGHVS and FQNEAQ. CDR3 length equals 19 residues. CDR3: CASSRRQGLISSGANVLTF. DNA for the CDR3: TGTGCCAGCAGCCGGAGACAGGGGCTAATCAGCTCTGGGGCCAACGTCCTGACTTTC.

V is TRBV15 and J is TRBJ2-7; TRBD1 matches 7 bases. With V trimmed by 0 bases and J by 6 bases, 8 bases remained unmatched. This CDR3 region has 15 residues. CDR1 LNHNV and CDR2 YYDKDF come from the germline V gene (reference sequence). In DNA form, the CDR3 reads TGTGCCACCAGCAGAGACCTGGCTTCAGGGGGCGAGCAGTACTTC. Protein sequence: CATSRDLASGGEQYF.

V and J are TRBV19 and TRBJ2-7; 8 nucleotides match TRBD2. V was clipped by 3 bases and J by 0 bases; unmatched bases: 13. Germline-derived CDR1 and CDR2 are LNHDA and SQIVND (reference sequence). The CDR3 contains 18 residues. The CDR3 sequence is CASSMRPSSGARSYEQYF. The DNA for the CDR3 is TGTGCCAGTAGTATGAGGCCGAGTAGCGGGGCCCGCTCCTACGAGCAGTACTTC. The whole variable domain, filled in from reference TRBV19 and TRBJ2-7, reads DGGITQSPKYLFRKEGQNVTLSCEQNLNHDAMYWYRQDPGQGLRLIYYSQIVNDFQKGDIAEGYSVSREKKESFPLTVTSAQKNPTAFYLCASSMRPSSGARSYEQYFGPGTRLTVT.

This chain uses TRBV13 with TRBJ2-2, with 8 nucleotides matching TRBD2. Trimming at V came to 9 bases and at J to 5 bases, leaving 14 bases not matched to a gene. This CDR3 spans 16 amino acids. Per germline, CDR1 PRHDT and CDR2 FYEKMQ (reference sequence). The CDR3 protein is CASHWVAGGRTGELFF. The CDR3 coding sequence is TGTGCCAGTCACTGGGTCGCGGGAGGCCGAACCGGGGAGCTGTTTTTT.

This chain connects TRBV3-1 (or the pseudogene TRBV3-2) to TRBJ1-4; 7 nucleotides agree with TRBD1. This CDR3 spans 13 amino acids. CDR1 is LGHDT, CDR2 YNNKEL, per germline (reference sequence). J gave up 9 bases and V 1 base, and 2 bases lay outside the gene matches. The CDR3 sequence is CASSQVQGKKLFF. CDR3 DNA: TGTGCCAGCAGCCAAGTACAGGGGAAAAAACTGTTTTTT.

The CDR3 DNA follows: TGTGCCAGCAGCTTGGTGGCTAGCGGGGCCTACGAGCAGTACTTC. This gives the protein CASSLVASGAYEQYF. The chain recombines TRBV5-6 with TRBJ2-7, with 9 nucleotides matching TRBD2. Germline loops: CDR1 SGHDT, CDR2 YYEEEE. This CDR3 is built from 15 residues. After removal of 0 bases from V and 2 bases from J, the junction contained 3 bases not matched to a gene.

J is TRBJ1-1 and V is TRBV5-8, with 8 bases aligning to TRBD1. The CDR3 extends over 14 amino acids. J gave up 5 bases and V 9 bases, and 12 bases lay outside the gene matches. Germline assignment: CDR1 SGHTS and CDR2 YDEGEE. Here the CDR3 reads CATRRTGKSTEAFF. The CDR3 DNA follows: TGTGCCACCAGGAGGACAGGGAAGAGTACTGAAGCTTTCTTT. The full variable domain, completed using reference TRBV5-8 and TRBJ1-1, is EAGVTQSPTHLIKTRGQQATLRCSPISGHTSVYWYQQALGLGLQFLLWYDEGEERNRGNFPPRFSGRQFPNYSSELNVNALELEDSALYLCATRRTGKSTEAFFGQGTRLTVV.

This chain links TRBV7-3 with TRBJ1-6; 7 nucleotides line up with TRBD1. The trim removed 0 bases at V and 7 bases at J, leaving 6 bases unmatched. Germline CDR1 reads SGHTA; CDR2 reads FQGTGA. The CDR3 is made up of 16 amino acids. The CDR3 spells CASSLTPGGRNSPLHF. As DNA, the CDR3 is TGTGCCAGCAGCTTAACCCCAGGGGGTCGGAATTCACCCCTCCACTTT. Drawing the rest from reference TRBV7-3 and TRBJ1-6, the complete variable domain is GAGVSQTPSNKVTEKGKYVELRCDPISGHTALYWYRQSLGQGPEFLIYFQGTGAADDSGLPNDRFFAVRPEGSVSTLKIQRTERGDSAVYLCASSLTPGGRNSPLHFGNGTRLTVT.